This TCR beta chain was profiled in a study of shared clonotypes between healthy human individuals. Genomic DNA from each subset was divided evenly over several immunoSEQ plates. Sequencing was performed with immunoSEQ multiplex PCR; in TCRdb, only in-frame clones are kept and a portion is missing. The repertoire holds 950,000 to 1,100,000 clones, with roughly 80% as singletons. Trimming shortened V by 1 base and J by 0 bases, and 11 bases separated the two germline ends. Germline CDR1 and CDR2: SQVTM and ANQGSEA. This CDR3 contains 15 residues. The material sequenced was memory CD4+ T cells sorted from blood. Subset in this sample: CD45RA-negative fraction. The origin of this receptor is a man between 18 and 29 years old in good health. The V call is TRBV29-1, the J call TRBJ2-3; D gene unclear. The CDR3 DNA follows: TGCAGCGTTGAAGGCGCCGTAGGGAGCACAGATACGCAGTATTTT. This gives the protein CSVEGAVGSTDTQYF.